The rows below give T cell receptor beta chains drawn from one sample of a study of control samples from healthy donors and cancer patients. Some clones are missing from TCRdb's copy, which holds only in-frame ones; the method was immunoSEQ multiplex PCR. Altogether around 94,000 clones are present, roughly 86% being singletons, with the ten largest covering 1.3%. Sequencing used blood. These receptors originate from a woman aged 45-65 years in good health. The conserved cysteine and the conserved F or W are not part of the CDR3 here. The D gene is left open where the match is weak.

D gene,V gene,J gene,CDR3 protein
NA,TRBV12-3/TRBV12-4,TRBJ1-3,ASSFVSGNTIY
NA,TRBV7-2,TRBJ1-4,ASSQSGTFDEKLF
NA,TRBV23-1,TRBJ2-7,APPPDQQY
NA,TRBV14,TRBJ1-2,ASRLAGEDGYT
NA,TRBV4-3,TRBJ2-1,ASSQDQRLVGGNEQF
NA,TRBV7-6,TRBJ2-7,ASSLEASSLPYEQY
TRBD1,TRBV24-1,TRBJ1-1,ATRKRTGNTEAF
TRBD2,TRBV3-1/TRBV3-2,TRBJ2-7,ASSPETGTSGGAYEQY
TRBD1,TRBV10-3,TRBJ1-1,AISELDRGASSEAF
NA,TRBV6-2/TRBV6-3,TRBJ2-7,ASSYSPQEWEYSYEQY